This TCR beta chain originates from a study of blood T cell repertoires in COVID-19. The wider study: Collection of acute and convalescent COVID-19 samples took place in the United States, Italy and Spain.

Method: immunoSEQ multiplex PCR; TCRdb's copy keeps in-frame clones and lacks some. The table includes approximately 56,000 clones, about 85% detected once. This receptor was obtained from a man aged 65-85 years with active COVID-19. The source material was peripheral blood.

The CDR3 DNA follows: TGTGCCTGGAGTGTGCGGGGAGGTGCTGGTAATTCACCCCTCCACTTT. It codes for CAWSVRGGAGNSPLHF. The V and J genes are TRBV30 and TRBJ1-6; the D is unclear. V was pared by 0 bases and J by 6 bases, with 15 bases between. Germline CDR1 is GTSNPN and CDR2 is SVGIG (reference sequence). The CDR3 has 16 amino acids. The variable domain in full, with the rest retrieved from reference TRBV30 and TRBJ1-6, is SQTIHQWPATLVQPVGSPLSLECTVEGTSNPNLYWYRQAAGRGLQLLFYSVGIGQISSEVPQNLSASRPQDRQFILSSKKLLLSDSGFYLCAWSVRGGAGNSPLHFGNGTRLTVT.